These T cell receptor beta chains were read from a single sample in a study of cytomegalovirus exposure and HLA in healthy donors. Measured with immunoSEQ multiplex PCR; TCRdb has only the in-frame clones, and not every one. The sample consists of about 230,000 clones, just under 80% of them appearing once. The sample taken for sequencing was PBMCs. These receptors were taken from a boy between 10 and 17 years old in good health and CMV-seronegative. Both conserved end residues are part of each CDR3. A D gene is named only where the DNA matches it firmly.

d_call: TRBD2; v_call: TRBV6-5; cdr3_aa: CASSYSGPNGQYF
d_call: TRBD1; v_call: TRBV5-4; cdr3_aa: CASSPRTGGYGYTF
d_call: NA; v_call: TRBV2; cdr3_aa: CASSTPSTDTYSNQPQHF
d_call: NA; v_call: TRBV27; cdr3_aa: CASSSTENTEAFF
d_call: TRBD1; v_call: TRBV5-4; cdr3_aa: CASSLGGPGLYEQYF
d_call: TRBD1; v_call: TRBV30; cdr3_aa: CAWSVRTGSGGYTF
d_call: TRBD1; v_call: TRBV10-1; cdr3_aa: CASSGTGSTNEQFF
d_call: TRBD2; v_call: TRBV5-8; cdr3_aa: CASSPLGAGGKGNEQYF
d_call: NA; v_call: TRBV5-1; cdr3_aa: CASSLVRGTDYEQYF
d_call: TRBD1; v_call: TRBV19; cdr3_aa: CACSDRVTDTQYF
d_call: NA; v_call: TRBV11-2; cdr3_aa: CASSSPLGSGEWAEAFF
d_call: NA; v_call: TRBV9; cdr3_aa: CASSATRDGYTF
d_call: TRBD1; v_call: TRBV7-8; cdr3_aa: CASSSNRLFRDRPQHF